This record concerns one T cell receptor beta chain sequence. The protocol was immunoSEQ multiplex PCR, while the TCRdb copy is restricted to in-frame clones and leaves out a portion. The sample shows 650,000 to 800,000 clones, about 92% of them seen only once. Trimming removed 2 bases from V and 1 base from J, with 9 bases in between. Germline V gene data show CDR1 as SGHVS and CDR2 as FQNEAQ. The CDR3 length is 14 residues. Naive CD8 cells comprised CD45RO-negative, CCR7-positively selected cells, excluding terminally differentiated effector memory CD45RA+ cells. The data originate from a study of shared clonotypes between healthy human individuals.

The sequence derives from a man aged 25 to 40 in good health. The sample comprised naive CD8+ T cells sorted from blood. The chain carries TRBV7-8 and TRBJ2-7; a possible D gene is TRBD2 (5 bases). The CDR3: CASSLSRGSYEQYF. CDR3 in DNA: TGTGCCAGCAGCTTAAGTCGGGGATCCTACGAGCAGTACTTC.